The clone carrying this T cell receptor beta chain occurred a few times. Its antigen is not identified. This sample stems from a study of beta chain features in type 1 diabetes. Regarding the study as a whole: Shortening of TCRB CDR3s, moderate but significant, appeared in all four CD4+ subsets of Type 1 diabetes patients. Shorter templates may be favored by PCR, equally so in patients and controls. Compared with healthy donors, patients appeared to share more similar naive, central memory and regulatory TCRB repertoires. In type 1 diabetes patients, VDJ junctions had fewer insertions; deletions at these junctions were more frequent.

The authors reverse transcribed all of the isolated RNA, so sequencing captured expressed TCRB transcripts. Assay: immunoSEQ multiplex PCR; the TCRdb copy retains only in-frame clones and omits some. Of over 150,000 clones in the sample, roughly 8% are singletons; the top ten hold under 0.55%. The germline gives CDR1 SGHTA, CDR2 FQGNSA. The CDR3 totals 13 residues. The germline V and J ends were trimmed by 5 bases and 5 bases, with 12 bases remaining between them. The TCR comes from a man aged 18 to 29 with type 1 diabetes. Sequenced: central memory CD4+ T cells from blood. The rearrangement links TRBV7-2 to TRBJ1-2, with D uncertain. The DNA of the CDR3 is TGTGCCAGCAGCCCAAATGTCCAGTATGGCTACACCTTC. It yields the protein CASSPNVQYGYTF.